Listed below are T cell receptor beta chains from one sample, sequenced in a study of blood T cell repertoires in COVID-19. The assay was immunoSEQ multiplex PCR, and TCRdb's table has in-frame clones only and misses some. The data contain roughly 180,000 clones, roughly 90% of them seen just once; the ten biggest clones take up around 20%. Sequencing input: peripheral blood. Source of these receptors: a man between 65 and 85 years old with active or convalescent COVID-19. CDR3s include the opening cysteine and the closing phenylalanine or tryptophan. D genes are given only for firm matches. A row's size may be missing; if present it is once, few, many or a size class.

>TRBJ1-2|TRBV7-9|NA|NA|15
TGTGCCAGCAGCTTAGATTTTGGGCCAGGGCATGGCTACACCTTC
CASSLDFGPGHGYTF
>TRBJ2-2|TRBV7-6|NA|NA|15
TGTGCCAGCAGCTTAGGGGACTTTGAGATCGGGGAGCTGTTTTTT
CASSLGDFEIGELFF
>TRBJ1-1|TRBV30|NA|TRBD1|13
TGTGCCTGGAGACAACAGGGGCTCCGGGAAGCTTTCTTT
CAWRQQGLREAFF
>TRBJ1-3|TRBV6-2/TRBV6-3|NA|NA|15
TGTGCCAGCAGTCTACAGCCTTTCGATGGAAACACCATATATTTT
CASSLQPFDGNTIYF
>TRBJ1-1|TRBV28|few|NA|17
TGTGCCAGCAGTTTAGGGGCGGGGAGAGCCTTGAACACTGAAGCTTTCTTT
CASSLGAGRALNTEAFF
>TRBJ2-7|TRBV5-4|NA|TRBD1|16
TGTGCCAGCAGCTTCCCCGGACAGGGAGGTCCGGGGGAGCAGTACTTC
CASSFPGQGGPGEQYF
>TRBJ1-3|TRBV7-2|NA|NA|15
TGTGCCAGCAGCCCGCCCCCACTGTCTGGAAACACCATATATTTT
CASSPPPLSGNTIYF
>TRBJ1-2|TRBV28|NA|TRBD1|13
TGTGCCAGCAGTCAACAGGGGGGCTATGGCTACACCTTC
CASSQQGGYGYTF
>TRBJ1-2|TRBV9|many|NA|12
TGTGCCAGCAGCGTAGGGGGCCCCCCTGGAACCTTC
CASSVGGPPGTF
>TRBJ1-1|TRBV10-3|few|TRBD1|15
TGTGCCATCACTAGGACAGGGGGAGATGGCACTGAAGCTTTCTTT
CAITRTGGDGTEAFF